A selection of T cell receptor beta chains follows, all from one sample in a study of blood T cell dynamics during melanoma immunotherapy. Sequenced by immunoSEQ multiplex PCR; TCRdb stores in-frame clones only, minus some. The sample shows 12,000 or so clones, 85% to 90% of them seen only once. Sample: blood, taken from a patient treated with checkpoint blockade. The receptors here all came from a human donor with melanoma. Each CDR3 is given with its conserved first and last residue. D genes are given only for firm matches. The listing skips clone size in some rows; elsewhere it reads once, few, many or a size class.

clone_size j_call v_call cdr3_length d_call cdr3_aa cdr3_nt
- TRBJ2-7 TRBV6-1 15 - CASSDQVGESYEQYF TGTGCCAGCAGTGATCAAGTAGGCGAATCCTACGAGCAGTACTTC
once TRBJ2-3 TRBV19 17 TRBD2 CASSLRTSGRVADTQYF TGTGCCAGTAGTCTCCGGACTAGCGGGAGGGTTGCAGATACGCAGTATTTT
- TRBJ2-7 TRBV2 14 TRBD2 CASSEGTSGGKQYF TGTGCCAGCAGTGAAGGAACTAGCGGGGGAAAGCAGTACTTC
- TRBJ2-3 TRBV18 15 - CASSPPAGWGDTQYF TGTGCCAGCTCACCACCAGCCGGTTGGGGAGATACGCAGTATTTT
- TRBJ1-5 TRBV7-9 15 - CASSPRGSGNQPQHF TGTGCCAGCAGCCCCAGGGGTTCTGGCAATCAGCCCCAGCATTTT
- TRBJ2-2 TRBV7-7 15 - CASSLASQGNGELFF TGTGCCAGCAGCTTAGCGAGTCAGGGTAACGGGGAGCTGTTTTTT
- TRBJ1-5 TRBV7-9 13 - CASSLQGSQPQHF TGTGCCAGCAGCTTACAGGGAAGTCAGCCCCAGCATTTT
- TRBJ2-7 TRBV6-1 14 - CASSEGVRAYEQYF TGTGCCAGCAGTGAAGGTGTCCGAGCCTACGAGCAGTACTTC
- TRBJ2-5 TRBV6-6 14 - CASSYAGDEQTQYF TGTGCCAGCAGTTACGCAGGGGATGAACAGACCCAGTACTTC
- TRBJ2-3 TRBV5-1 16 TRBD2 CASSLRASGRRDTQYF TGCGCCAGCAGCTTGCGGGCTAGCGGGAGAAGAGATACGCAGTATTTT
- TRBJ2-1 TRBV6-4 13 - CASSDSWENEQFF TGTGCCAGCAGTGACTCATGGGAGAATGAGCAGTTCTTC
- TRBJ1-4 TRBV18 15 TRBD1 CASSPPGQVGEKLFF TGTGCCAGCTCACCACCGGGACAGGTGGGTGAAAAACTGTTTTTT
- TRBJ2-7 TRBV9 13 TRBD1 CASSAAGGYEQYF TGTGCCAGCAGCGCCGCAGGGGGCTACGAGCAGTACTTC
- TRBJ2-7 TRBV27 14 - CASGTVTGPLEQYF TGTGCCAGCGGCACGGTGACAGGACCACTCGAGCAGTACTTC
- TRBJ2-7 TRBV5-1 13 - CASSPMPVGEQYF TGCGCCAGCAGCCCCATGCCTGTGGGCGAGCAGTACTTC
- TRBJ2-3 TRBV25-1 15 - CASSDIYRGTDTQYF TGTGCCAGCAGTGATATATACAGGGGCACAGATACGCAGTATTTT
- TRBJ2-7 TRBV2 12 - CASNRGLYEQYF TGTGCCAGCAACCGGGGCCTTTACGAGCAGTACTTC
once TRBJ2-7 TRBV27 14 - CASSSRDGSYEQYF TGTGCCAGCAGTTCCCGGGACGGATCCTACGAGCAGTACTTC
- TRBJ2-2 TRBV10-2 15 TRBD2 CANRTSGGGTGELFF TGCGCCAACAGGACTAGCGGGGGAGGGACCGGGGAGCTGTTTTTT
once TRBJ2-1 TRBV9 14 TRBD2 CASTPGLALNEQFF TGTGCCAGCACCCCGGGACTAGCGCTTAATGAGCAGTTCTTC
- TRBJ2-1 TRBV11-3 14 - CASSLGGSLDEQFF TGTGCCAGCAGCTTAGGGGGTAGTTTAGATGAGCAGTTCTTC
- TRBJ2-3 TRBV18 19 TRBD2 CASSRQVAAGGTSTDTQYF TGTGCCAGCTCACGACAGGTTGCAGCGGGAGGAACTAGCACAGATACGCAGTATTTT
- TRBJ1-2 TRBV2 15 - CASSQLRDPRDGYTF TGTGCCAGCAGTCAGCTAAGGGACCCGAGAGATGGCTACACCTTC
- TRBJ1-2 TRBV9 13 - CASSVGGRVGYTF TGTGCCAGCAGCGTAGGGGGGAGAGTCGGCTACACCTTC
- TRBJ2-3 TRBV6-1 17 TRBD2 CASSETGLAGGRDTQYF TGTGCCAGCAGTGAAACGGGACTAGCGGGGGGGAGAGATACGCAGTATTTT
- TRBJ2-1 TRBV7-9 13 - CASDRDVGDEQFF TGTGCCAGCGATAGGGACGTGGGCGATGAGCAGTTCTTC
- TRBJ2-5 TRBV30 12 - CAWSVSSETQYF TGTGCCTGGAGTGTAAGTTCGGAGACCCAGTACTTC
- TRBJ2-2 TRBV2 15 TRBD1 CASGWTGGITGELFF TGTGCCAGCGGTTGGACAGGGGGAATCACCGGGGAGCTGTTTTTT
- TRBJ2-3 TRBV10-3 14 TRBD1 CAIKDGQGTDTQYF TGTGCCATCAAAGATGGACAGGGCACAGATACGCAGTATTTT
- TRBJ1-1 TRBV6-5 15 TRBD1 CASNPAISGGTEAFF TGTGCCAGCAATCCGGCCATCTCAGGGGGGACTGAAGCTTTCTTT
- TRBJ1-1 TRBV10-3 12 - CAIRGGNTEAFF TGTGCCATCCGGGGGGGAAACACTGAAGCTTTCTTT
- TRBJ1-4 TRBV11-2 14 - CASSSYATNEKLFF TGTGCCAGCAGCTCGTATGCAACTAATGAAAAACTGTTTTTT
- TRBJ2-7 TRBV5-1 13 - CASSLNPTYEQYF TGCGCCAGCAGCTTGAACCCCACCTACGAGCAGTACTTC
once TRBJ2-1 TRBV11-3 16 - CASSLVGGVEYNEQFF TGTGCCAGCAGCTTAGTAGGAGGGGTAGAATACAATGAGCAGTTCTTC
- TRBJ2-1 TRBV29-1 14 TRBD2 CSVRDSGSYNEQFF TGCAGCGTTCGAGATAGCGGGAGCTACAATGAGCAGTTCTTC
- TRBJ2-1 TRBV20-1 11 - CSAREYNEQFF TGCAGTGCTAGAGAATACAATGAGCAGTTCTTC
- TRBJ2-5 TRBV19 15 TRBD2 CASTPRLAGQETQYF TGTGCCAGTACCCCCAGACTAGCGGGGCAAGAGACCCAGTACTTC
- TRBJ2-7 TRBV6-1 17 TRBD2 CASSQEETGLAVYEQYF TGTGCCAGCAGTCAAGAGGAGACGGGACTAGCGGTCTACGAGCAGTACTTC
- TRBJ2-5 TRBV6-5 13 - CASTRAEQETQYF TGTGCCAGCACCCGGGCAGAACAAGAGACCCAGTACTTC
- TRBJ1-2 TRBV19 11 - CASKWRYGYTF TGTGCCAGTAAGTGGCGCTATGGCTACACCTTC
- TRBJ1-2 TRBV20-1 11 - CSARTGGGYTF TGCAGTGCTCGGACCGGAGGAGGCTACACCTTC
once TRBJ1-6 TRBV12-1 14 - CASSPRDTNSPLHF TGTGCCAGCAGCCCCCGGGACACTAATTCACCCCTCCACTTT
- TRBJ1-1 TRBV29-1 13 - CSVEKGGDTEAFF TGCAGCGTTGAGAAGGGAGGGGACACTGAAGCTTTCTTT
once TRBJ2-7 TRBV29-1 14 TRBD1 CSVLTGGGSYEQYF TGCAGCGTCTTAACAGGGGGCGGGTCCTACGAGCAGTACTTC
once TRBJ2-7 TRBV7-9 15 - CASSLETAALREQYF TGTGCCAGCAGCTTAGAGACGGCAGCCCTACGAGAGCAGTACTTC
once TRBJ2-1 TRBV29-1 15 TRBD2 CSVGRAGVIYNEQFF TGCAGCGTTGGGCGGGCGGGAGTAATCTACAATGAGCAGTTCTTC